Listed below are T cell receptor beta chains from one sample, sequenced in a study of T cell responses to AZD1222 COVID-19 vaccine. Repertoires were generated with immunoSEQ multiplex PCR, while TCRdb's copy carries only in-frame clones and drops some. This sample yields some 150,000 clones, of which around 90% are seen a single time; approximately 2.9% belongs to the top ten. The material sequenced was peripheral blood, taken on day 0 of MenACWY control vaccination. All receptors derive from an adult in good health. Both conserved end residues are trimmed from each CDR3.

j_call v_call cdr3_aa
TRBJ2-1 TRBV24-1 ATSDPGGRGEQF
TRBJ1-1 TRBV7-9 ASSPPGGGTEAF
TRBJ1-3 TRBV9 ASSVDVTGGNTIY
TRBJ1-5 TRBV10-3 AISDEYSNQPQH
TRBJ1-2 TRBV14 ASSRTDLYGYT
TRBJ2-5 TRBV27 ASSRQGAGQETQY
TRBJ1-3 TRBV14 ASSQVRLTSGNTIY
TRBJ2-3 TRBV27 ASRRTSGSGDTQY
TRBJ1-5 TRBV3-1/TRBV3-2 ASSQRGNQPQH
TRBJ2-5 TRBV7-9 ASSQDLGETQY
TRBJ2-3 TRBV11-2 ASSLEMVTTDTQY
TRBJ1-2 TRBV12-3/TRBV12-4 ASSLGGFGGYT
TRBJ1-1 TRBV10-1 ASSRERGTEAF
TRBJ1-1 TRBV3-1/TRBV3-2 ASSQVGGGTEAF
TRBJ2-7 TRBV15 ATSREVRGGTEQY